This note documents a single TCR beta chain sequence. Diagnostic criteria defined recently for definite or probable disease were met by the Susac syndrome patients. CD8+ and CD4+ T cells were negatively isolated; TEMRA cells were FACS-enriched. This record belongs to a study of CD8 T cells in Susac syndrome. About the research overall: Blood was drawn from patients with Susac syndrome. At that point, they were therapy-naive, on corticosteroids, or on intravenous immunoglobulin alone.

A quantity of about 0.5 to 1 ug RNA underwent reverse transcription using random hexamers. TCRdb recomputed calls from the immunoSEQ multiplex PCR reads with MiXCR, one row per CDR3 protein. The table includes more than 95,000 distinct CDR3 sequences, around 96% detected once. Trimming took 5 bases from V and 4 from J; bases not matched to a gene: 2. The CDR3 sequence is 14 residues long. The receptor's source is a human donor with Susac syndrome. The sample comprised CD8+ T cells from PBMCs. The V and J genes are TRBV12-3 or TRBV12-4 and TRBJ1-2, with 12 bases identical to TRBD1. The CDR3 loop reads CASSGTGGIYGYTF. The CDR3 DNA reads TGTGCCAGCAGTGGGACAGGGGGCATCTATGGCTACACCTTC.